What follows is one TCR beta chain and its context. In the source study's methods: The authors estimated nucleated cell counts from reference gene primer amplification. This table comes from immunoSEQ multiplex PCR, and its TCRdb copy is limited to in-frame clones, with some not included. The V and J calls and clone size were taken over from that table, and D and trimming were inferred from the DNA. The data hold approximately 300,000 clones, with approximately 92% observed a single time. These data belong to a study of blood T cell repertoires in COVID-19. Study summary: The analysed material was cDNA or gDNA that came from T cells, B-cell-depleted T cells, or PBMCs.

Participants spanned ages roughly 18 to 95 years and resided in over 20 US areas. Donors in Cohort 3 who had recovered were those with two negative PCRs, healthcare professional clearance, or resolution of their symptoms. The CDR3 is made up of 13 amino acids. The ends lost 9 bases at V and 2 bases at J; junction bases unmatched: 4. CDR1 and CDR2 (germline): SEHNR, FQNEAQ (reference sequence). The rearrangement joins TRBV7-9 to TRBJ2-3, with 8 bases aligning to TRBD1. Sequenced material: PBMCs or T cells enriched from blood (not recorded which). This receptor was obtained from a woman aged 30 to 39 who had recovered from COVID-19. The CDR3 sequence is CARTTGDTDTQYF. Here the CDR3 DNA reads TGTGCCAGAACGACAGGGGACACAGATACGCAGTATTTT. Full variable domain (missing parts from reference TRBV7-9 and TRBJ2-3): DTGVSQNPRHKITKRGQNVTFRCDPISEHNRLYWYRQTLGQGPEFLTYFQNEAQLEKSRLLSDRFSAERPKGSFSTLEIQRTEQGDSAMYLCARTTGDTDTQYFGPGTRLTVL.